This T cell receptor (beta chain) was sequenced during a study of T cell repertoires in cytomegalovirus infection. Unmatched junction bases numbered 6, after V lost 5 bases and J lost 4 bases. This CDR3 comprises 15 residues. Germline V lookup: CDR1 SEHNR, CDR2 FQNEAQ (reference sequence). TCRdb recomputed calls from the reads with MiXCR, one row per CDR3 protein. The sample holds almost 550,000 distinct CDR3 sequences, 16% seen once. Ten or more counts support this clonotype. The chain has TRBV7-9 and TRBJ1-5; 9 nucleotides agree with TRBD1. This TCR was recovered from a human donor in good health (CMV status not recorded). Some clones in this sample may be carry-over from other donors' samples. Sequenced input: CD8+ T cells from PBMCs. CDR3 DNA sequence: TGTGCCAGCAGCCTAGGTGGGACAGGGAATCAGCCCCAGCATTTT. This codes for CASSLGGTGNQPQHF.